These 18 T cell receptor beta chains came from one sample sequenced in a study of beta chain features in type 1 diabetes. The study, taken as a whole, reports: Significant though moderate, a shortening of TCRB CDR3s appeared in all four CD4+ subsets of Type 1 diabetes patients.

Since all of the isolated RNA was reverse transcribed, expressed TCRB transcripts were what got sequenced. Produced via immunoSEQ multiplex PCR; TCRdb's table is partial and in-frame only. The sample has around 97,000 clones, 25% to 35% seen once; the top ten hold 0.5% to 0.55%. Their antigens are not known. The sequenced sample was central memory CD4+ T cells from blood. The receptors originated from a young woman with type 1 diabetes.

The chain links TRBV2 to TRBJ2-3, with TRBD1 identical over 9 bases. Germline-derived CDR1 and CDR2 are SNHLY and FYNNEI. This CDR3 region has 15 residues. V shed 5 bases, J shed 0 bases, and the junction held 3 bases outside the gene matches. The CDR3 coding sequence is TGTGCCAGCAGTAGGGACAGGGAGAGCACAGATACGCAGTATTTT. It yields the protein CASSRDRESTDTQYF.

The table lists this clone with a few counts. This chain uses TRBV28 with TRBJ2-3; the D is unclear. V gave up 4 bases and J gave up 7 bases, with 9 bases separating them. This CDR3 is built from 12 residues. CDR1 and CDR2 from the germline V gene are MDHEN and SYDVKM. In DNA, the CDR3 is TGTGCCAGCAGTTCTTGGGCACATACGCAGTATTTT. It codes for CASSSWAHTQYF.

This rearrangement joins TRBV4-2 to TRBJ2-7; no clear D gene. Trimming took 4 bases from V and 0 from J, leaving 4 bases between them. The germline gives CDR1 LGHNA, CDR2 YNFKEQ. The CDR3 loop spans 12 amino acids. The CDR3 DNA is TGTGCCAGCAGCCCCAGCTCCTACGAGCAGTACTTC. Translated: CASSPSSYEQYF.

This clone was counted only a few times. V usage is TRBV13 and J usage is TRBJ2-7; 9 bases match TRBD1. Per germline, CDR1 PRHDT and CDR2 FYEKMQ (reference sequence). The CDR3 spans 17 residues. V dropped 5 bases and J dropped 0; count of bases not matched to a gene: 11. The CDR3 nucleotides read TGTGCCAGCAGCCTAAGACAGGGGGGATCTTACTCCTACGAGCAGTACGTC. Translating gives CASSLRQGGSYSYEQYV.

This clone has ten or more counts. The chain has TRBV29-1 and TRBJ1-3; 7 positions agree with TRBD1. The ends lost 7 bases at V and 0 bases at J; junction bases unmatched: 6. This CDR3 comprises 14 residues. CDR1 and CDR2 from the germline V gene are SQVTM and ANQGSEA. CDR3: CSGQQGYSGNTIYF. Written as DNA, the CDR3 is TGCAGCGGACAACAGGGGTACTCTGGAAACACCATATATTTT. Supplemented by reference TRBV29-1 and TRBJ1-3, the full variable domain reads SAVISQKPSRDICQRGTSLTIQCQVDSQVTMMFWYRQQPGQSLTLIATANQGSEATYESGFVIDKFPISRPNLTFSTLTVSNMSPEDSSIYLCSGQQGYSGNTIYFGEGSWLTVV.

This clone was recorded a few times. The chain links TRBV10-3 to TRBJ1-2, with D perhaps TRBD1 (5 bases). The V and J ends lost 0 bases and 1 base respectively, with 21 bases between them. Germline CDR1 ENHRY, CDR2 SYGVKD. The CDR3 spans 19 residues. The CDR3 loop reads CAISESSGGKPGSNYGYTF. CDR3 DNA sequence: TGTGCCATCAGTGAGTCGTCCGGGGGGAAACCGGGGAGTAACTATGGCTACACCTTC.

The V call is TRBV30, the J call TRBJ2-7; 11 bases fit TRBD2. The CDR3 contains 16 residues. Losses at the gene ends were 0 bases for V and 5 bases for J; bases not matched to a gene: 9. From germline, CDR1 is GTSNPN and CDR2 SVGIG (reference sequence). In DNA form, the CDR3 reads TGTGCCTGGAGTGTTCCAGGGACTAGCGGATACCACGAGCAGTACTTC. This encodes CAWSVPGTSGYHEQYF. The full variable domain, rest sourced from reference TRBV30 and TRBJ2-7, is SQTIHQWPATLVQPVGSPLSLECTVEGTSNPNLYWYRQAAGRGLQLLFYSVGIGQISSEVPQNLSASRPQDRQFILSSKKLLLSDSGFYLCAWSVPGTSGYHEQYFGPGTRLTVT.

V usage is TRBV11-3 and J usage is TRBJ2-7; the match to TRBD2 covers 9 bases. The V and J ends lost 1 base and 3 bases, in that order; junction bases with no gene match: 4. The V gene's germline CDR1 is SGHNT and CDR2 YENEEA. The CDR3 is 15 amino acids. The CDR3 region is CASSLGTSESYEQYV. As DNA, the CDR3 is TGTGCCAGCAGCTTAGGGACTAGCGAGAGCTACGAGCAGTACGTC.

This clone showed up just a few times. The chain recombines TRBV28 with TRBJ2-5; 8 bases map to TRBD1. The CDR3 spans 13 residues. Germline CDR1 and CDR2: MDHEN and SYDVKM. V trimming: 6 bases; J trimming: 5 bases; junction bases outside the gene matches: 5. Written as DNA, the CDR3 is TGTGCCAGCAGAACAGGGGGTACGGAGACCCAGTACTTC. It translates to CASRTGGTETQYF.

This chain joins TRBV19 and TRBJ1-5, with D perhaps TRBD1 (5 bases). Trimming took off 0 bases at V and 5 bases at J, with 11 bases between the two ends. CDR1 is LNHDA and CDR2 is SQIVND in the germline V gene (reference sequence). CDR3 length: 15 amino acids. In nucleotides, the CDR3 is TGTGCCAGTAGTATAGAAGGGGCGGGACATCAGCCCCAGCATTTT. It specifies CASSIEGAGHQPQHF.

In this sample, this clone turned up a few times. The chain couples TRBV30 to TRBJ2-7, with a weak D call TRBD2 (6 bases). The CDR3 has 13 amino acids. V was clipped by 8 bases and J by 6 bases, with 20 bases between them. Per the germline V gene, CDR1 is GTSNPN and CDR2 is SVGIG (reference sequence). The CDR3 coding sequence is TGTGCCCGGAAGGTGGCGGGGACGATCGAGCAGTACTTC. Protein sequence: CARKVAGTIEQYF.

This clone was observed a handful of times. The chain recombines TRBV11-2 with TRBJ2-1; 9 nucleotides match TRBD2. The length of the CDR3 is 16 residues. With 1 base clipped from V and 10 bases from J, the junction kept 11 bases outside the gene matches. The germline CDR1 and CDR2 sequences are SGHAT and FQNNGV. The CDR3 protein is CASSLAASGISGEQFF. The CDR3 region has the DNA TGTGCCAGCAGCTTAGCGGCTAGCGGGATTTCTGGCGAGCAGTTCTTC.

This clone was counted a few times. The chain recombines TRBV7-2 with TRBJ2-5; possible D gene TRBD1, 6 bases. With 4 bases removed from V and 13 bases from J, the gap between germline ends came to 19 bases. CDR1 and CDR2 (germline): SGHTA, FQGNSA. This CDR3 is built from 13 residues. CDR3 coding DNA: TGTGCCAGCAGCTCTCTCGGACAGAGCCCGCCGTACTTC. The encoded protein is CASSSLGQSPPYF.

This chain connects TRBV9 to TRBJ2-1; D call uncertain. The ends were cut back, 0 bases at V and 6 bases at J, with 16 bases in the middle. Per the germline V gene, CDR1 is SGDLS and CDR2 is YYNGEE. The CDR3 contains 16 residues. The CDR3: CASSVALAVGGNEQFF. The CDR3 bases are TGTGCCAGCAGCGTAGCTCTTGCGGTTGGTGGCAATGAGCAGTTCTTC. The variable domain in full, with the rest retrieved from reference TRBV9 and TRBJ2-1, is DSGVTQTPKHLITATGQRVTLRCSPRSGDLSVYWYQQSLDQGLQFLIQYYNGEERAKGNILERFSAQQFPDLHSELNLSSLELGDSALYFCASSVALAVGGNEQFFGPGTRLTVL.

This chain joins TRBV10-3 and TRBJ2-3, with D possibly matching TRBD1 (6 bases). The CDR3 has 13 amino acids. Trimming cost V 5 bases and J 4 bases, with 10 bases left between them. Looked up from germline, CDR1 is ENHRY and CDR2 is SYGVKD. The CDR3 sequence: CAISQGTPDTQYF. The CDR3 region has the DNA TGTGCCATCAGTCAAGGGACACCAGATACGCAGTATTTT.

This clone showed up just a few times. CDR3 coding DNA: TGTGCCAGCAGTACACCGGGACAGGGCGTCGAGACCCAGTACTTC. This encodes CASSTPGQGVETQYF. This sequence joins TRBV6-6 and TRBJ2-5; 9 bases are a match to TRBD1. The CDR3 is made up of 15 amino acids. Germline V lookup: CDR1 MNHNY, CDR2 SVGAGI (reference sequence). V lost 5 bases and J lost 5; bases outside the gene matches: 9.

Only a few counts were recorded for this clone. The chain employs TRBV4-3 and TRBJ2-1; D gene unclear. V lost 0 bases and J 10 bases, leaving 13 bases between the germline ends. Germline values: CDR1 LGHNA, CDR2 YSLEER. CDR3 length: 14 amino acids. CDR3 sequence reads: CASSQDGRGEEQFF. The DNA of the CDR3 is TGCGCCAGCAGCCAAGATGGTCGAGGCGAGGAGCAGTTCTTC.

This clone was counted a few times. This chain connects TRBV7-9 to TRBJ2-7, with D perhaps TRBD1 (6 bases). In germline, CDR1 is SEHNR, CDR2 FQNEAQ (reference sequence). V was cut by 1 base and J by 1 base, with 11 bases left in between. The CDR3 is 15 amino acids. The CDR3 region is CASSLVGRGSYEQYV. DNA for the CDR3: TGTGCCAGCAGCTTAGTTGGCAGGGGTTCCTACGAGCAGTACGTC.